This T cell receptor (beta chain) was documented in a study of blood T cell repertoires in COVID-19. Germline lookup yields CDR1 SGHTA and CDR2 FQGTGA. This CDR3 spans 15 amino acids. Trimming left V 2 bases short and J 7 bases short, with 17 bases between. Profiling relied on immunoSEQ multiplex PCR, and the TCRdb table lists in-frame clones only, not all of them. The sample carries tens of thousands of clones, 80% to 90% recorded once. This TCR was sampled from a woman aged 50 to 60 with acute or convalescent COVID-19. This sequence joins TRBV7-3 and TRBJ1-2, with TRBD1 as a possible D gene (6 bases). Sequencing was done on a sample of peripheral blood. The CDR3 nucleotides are TGTGCCAGCAGCTTAGCGGGCAGGGACACCTTTGGCTACACCTTC. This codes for CASSLAGRDTFGYTF.